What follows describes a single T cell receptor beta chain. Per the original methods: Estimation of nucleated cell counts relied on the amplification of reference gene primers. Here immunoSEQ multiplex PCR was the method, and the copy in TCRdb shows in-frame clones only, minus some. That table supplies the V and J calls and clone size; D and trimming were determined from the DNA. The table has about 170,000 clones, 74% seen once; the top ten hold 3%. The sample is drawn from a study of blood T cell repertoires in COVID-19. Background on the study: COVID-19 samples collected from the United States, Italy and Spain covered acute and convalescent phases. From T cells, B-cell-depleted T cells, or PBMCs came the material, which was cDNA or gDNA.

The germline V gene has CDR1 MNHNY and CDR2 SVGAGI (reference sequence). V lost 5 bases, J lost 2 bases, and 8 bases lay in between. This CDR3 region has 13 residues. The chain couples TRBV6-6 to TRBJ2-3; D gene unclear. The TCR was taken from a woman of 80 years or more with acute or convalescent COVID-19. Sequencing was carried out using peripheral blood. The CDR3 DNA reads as TGTGCCAGCAGTCTCCCGTCCACAGATACGCAGTATTTT. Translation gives CASSLPSTDTQYF.